These 17 T cell receptor beta chains came from one sample sequenced in a study of cytomegalovirus exposure and HLA in healthy donors. Repertoires were generated with immunoSEQ multiplex PCR, while TCRdb's copy carries only in-frame clones and drops some. Seen here are 85,000 to 120,000 clones, 88% observed once, and the top ten hold about 1.8%. The material sequenced was PBMCs. These receptors came from a woman aged 18-29 years in good health and CMV-seropositive.

V gene TRBV6-1 combines with J gene TRBJ1-5; D ambiguous. V lost 1 base, J lost 2 bases, and 9 bases lay in between. Germline V gene sequence: CDR1 MNHNS, CDR2 SASEGT. The CDR3 has 15 amino acids. DNA for the CDR3: TGTGCCAGCAGTGAAGAGGCGGGCGGCAATCAGCCCCAGCATTTT. Protein product: CASSEEAGGNQPQHF.

V is TRBV9 and J is TRBJ1-1; no definite D call. V lost 0 bases, J lost 6 bases, and 9 bases lay in between. Germline V gives CDR1 SGDLS, CDR2 YYNGEE. The CDR3 consists of 13 residues. The CDR3 DNA reads TGTGCCAGCAGCGTAGTCCCGGGATCTGAAGCTTTCTTT. It specifies CASSVVPGSEAFF.

The chain couples TRBV28 to TRBJ1-2; tentative D call: TRBD1 (6 bases). From germline, CDR1 is MDHEN and CDR2 SYDVKM. CDR3 length: 17 residues. V lost 2 bases, J lost 0 bases, and 16 bases lay in between. The CDR3 DNA reads TGTGCCAGCAGTTTACCCCGTATCGGGGGGCCTAACTATGGCTACACCTTC. It specifies CASSLPRIGGPNYGYTF.

The chain employs TRBV6-5 and TRBJ2-7; 8 positions match TRBD1. This CDR3 spans 14 amino acids. Germline assignment: CDR1 MNHEY and CDR2 SVGAGI. Trimming took 6 bases from V and 3 from J; bases not matched to a gene: 7. The CDR3 region is CASRPTGANYEQYF. The CDR3 DNA reads as TGTGCCAGCAGGCCGACAGGGGCCAACTACGAGCAGTACTTC.

CDR3 sequence: CASGSDSYGYTF. CDR3 sequence (DNA): TGTGCTAGTGGTTCTGACAGCTATGGCTACACCTTC. This chain uses TRBV12-5 with TRBJ1-2; weak D call: TRBD1 (5 bases). Germline loops: CDR1 LGHNT, CDR2 FRNRAP. V shed 4 bases and J shed 4 bases, with 7 bases lying between them. The CDR3 length is 12 residues.

The chain recombines TRBV7-9 with TRBJ2-3; D is perhaps TRBD1 (6 bases). The CDR3 spans 14 residues. The V end lost 3 bases, the J end lost 2 bases, and 9 bases lay between the germline ends. Germline CDR1 SEHNR, CDR2 FQNEAQ (reference sequence). CDR3 residues: CASSFNRATDTQYF. Written as DNA, the CDR3 is TGTGCCAGCAGCTTCAACAGGGCCACAGATACGCAGTATTTT.

The rearrangement links TRBV5-4 to TRBJ2-4; 7 bases map to TRBD1. Germline lookup yields CDR1 SGHNT and CDR2 YYREEE (reference sequence). V trimming: 4 bases; J trimming: 8 bases; junction bases outside the gene matches: 12. This CDR3 contains 15 residues. The CDR3 protein is CASSPEGQLGDIQYF. The CDR3 DNA follows: TGTGCCAGCAGCCCCGAGGGACAGCTGGGGGACATTCAGTACTTC.

The chain joins TRBV6-5 to TRBJ2-5, with 8 bases lining up with TRBD1. Looked up from germline, CDR1 is MNHEY and CDR2 is SVGAGI. V lost 0 bases to trimming and J lost 8 bases; unmatched junction nucleotides: 11. There are 16 residues in the CDR3. The CDR3 reads CASSYSISGQDGTQYF. DNA of the CDR3: TGTGCCAGCAGTTACTCGATTTCGGGACAGGACGGCACCCAGTACTTC.

The chain has TRBV6-1 and TRBJ1-3; a weak D match, TRBD1 (5 bases). Germline V gene lookup returns CDR1 MNHNS and CDR2 SASEGT. The V end was cut by 4 bases, the J end by 0 bases, with 10 bases between. CDR3 size: 15 residues. The CDR3 loop is CASSAGQSSGNTIYF. The CDR3 DNA reads TGTGCCAGCAGTGCAGGGCAAAGCTCTGGAAACACCATATATTTT.

The chain couples TRBV6-1 to TRBJ2-7, with D unclear. This CDR3 spans 13 amino acids. V shed 4 bases and J shed 0 bases, with 7 bases lying between them. The V gene's germline CDR1 is MNHNS and CDR2 SASEGT. DNA for the CDR3: TGTGCCAGCAGTGGTTCGAGCTCCTACGAGCAGTACTTC. Amino acids: CASSGSSSYEQYF.

The rearrangement joins TRBV2 to TRBJ1-3; D is unresolved. With 3 bases removed from V and 0 bases from J, the gap between germline ends came to 12 bases. The germline V gene has CDR1 SNHLY and CDR2 FYNNEI. There are 16 residues in the CDR3. Here the CDR3 reads CASSDEQLFSGNTIYF. The CDR3 DNA sequence: TGTGCCAGCAGTGATGAACAGCTCTTCTCTGGAAACACCATATATTTT.

CDR3: CASSRDSYQPQHF. The CDR3 DNA sequence: TGTGCCAGCAGTCGGGACAGTTATCAGCCCCAGCATTTT. J is TRBJ1-5 and V is TRBV28; 7 nucleotides match TRBD1. V dropped 5 bases and J dropped 5; count of bases not matched to a gene: 3. The germline CDR1 and CDR2 sequences are MDHEN and SYDVKM. This CDR3 is 13 amino acids long.

The rearrangement joins TRBV6-5 to TRBJ1-6; D is uncertain. CDR1 is MNHEY and CDR2 is SVGAGI in the germline V gene. The CDR3 loop spans 13 amino acids. Trimming removed 0 bases from V and 9 bases from J, with 6 bases in between. The CDR3 protein is CASSYSEGSPLHF. DNA of the CDR3: TGTGCCAGCAGTTACTCAGAGGGTTCACCCCTCCACTTT.

This rearrangement joins TRBV28 to TRBJ2-4, with a tentative D call TRBD2 (5 bases). Trimming left V 7 bases short and J 4 bases short, with 11 bases between. Germline CDR1 and CDR2: MDHEN and SYDVKM. The CDR3 covers 13 residues. CDR3 sequence reads: CASTTTGKNIQYF. The CDR3 nucleotides are TGTGCCAGCACTACCACGGGGAAAAACATTCAGTACTTC. Drawing the rest from reference TRBV28 and TRBJ2-4, the complete variable domain is DVKVTQSSRYLVKRTGEKVFLECVQDMDHENMFWYRQDPGLGLRLIYFSYDVKMKEKGDIPEGYSVSREKKERFSLILESASTNQTSMYLCASTTTGKNIQYFGAGTRLSVL.

This chain uses TRBV11-2 with TRBJ1-1; D is perhaps TRBD1 (5 bases). Germline V lookup: CDR1 SGHAT, CDR2 FQNNGV. The V and J ends lost 5 bases and 2 bases respectively, with 12 bases between them. The CDR3 consists of 14 residues. CDR3 protein: CASSTQRGNTEAFF. The CDR3 coding sequence is TGTGCCAGCAGCACACAAAGGGGAAACACTGAAGCTTTCTTT.

This chain links TRBV6-5 with TRBJ1-1; D is undetermined. Germline V gene lookup returns CDR1 MNHEY and CDR2 SVGAGI. Trimming shortened V by 2 bases and J by 1 base, and 8 bases separated the two germline ends. The CDR3 totals 14 residues. Here the CDR3 reads CASSYQNPNTEAFF. The DNA for the CDR3 is TGTGCCAGCAGTTACCAGAACCCGAACACTGAAGCTTTCTTT.

Of note for this clone: The same CDR3 also results from other DNA sequences found in this sample. This chain links TRBV18 with TRBJ1-1; a possible D gene is TRBD1 (6 bases). The CDR3 sequence is 13 residues long. With 3 bases removed from V and 1 base from J, the gap between germline ends came to 6 bases. Germline lookup yields CDR1 KGHSH and CDR2 LQKENI. The CDR3 is CASSPGQNTEAFF. The CDR3 bases are TGTGCCAGCTCACCGGGACAGAACACTGAAGCTTTCTTT.